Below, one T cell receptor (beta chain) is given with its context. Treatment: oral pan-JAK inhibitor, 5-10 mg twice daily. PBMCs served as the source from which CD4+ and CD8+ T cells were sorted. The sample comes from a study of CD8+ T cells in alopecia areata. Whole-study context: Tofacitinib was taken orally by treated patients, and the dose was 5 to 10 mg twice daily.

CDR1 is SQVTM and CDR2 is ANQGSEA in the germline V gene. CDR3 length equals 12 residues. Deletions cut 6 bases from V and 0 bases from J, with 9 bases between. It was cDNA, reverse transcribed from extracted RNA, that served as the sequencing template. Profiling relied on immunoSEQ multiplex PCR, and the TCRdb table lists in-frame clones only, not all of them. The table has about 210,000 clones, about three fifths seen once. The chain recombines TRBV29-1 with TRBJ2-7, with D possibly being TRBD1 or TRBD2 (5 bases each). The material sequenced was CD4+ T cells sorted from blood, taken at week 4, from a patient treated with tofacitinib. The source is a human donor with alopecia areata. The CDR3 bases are TGCAGCGTCACGGGACGCTCCTACGAGCAGTACTTC. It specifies CSVTGRSYEQYF.